The 7 T cell receptor beta chains in this list originate from one sample, sequenced in a study of T cell responses to AZD1222 COVID-19 vaccine. Only in-frame clones appear in the TCRdb table, and some are missing; sequencing was by immunoSEQ multiplex PCR. The repertoire holds approximately 84,000 clones, with roughly nine tenths as singletons. Sequencing was performed on peripheral blood, taken 28 days after the second AZD1222 dose. All receptors come from an adult who received the AZD1222 COVID-19 vaccine.

The genes are TRBV3-1 (or the pseudogene TRBV3-2) and TRBJ1-2; D gene ambiguous. CDR3 size: 13 residues. From germline, CDR1 is LGHDT and CDR2 YNNKEL (reference sequence). V shed 0 bases and J shed 4 bases, with 6 bases lying between them. CDR3 DNA sequence: TGTGCCAGCAGCCAAGACAGGCCCTATGGCTACACCTTC. It translates to CASSQDRPYGYTF.

The rearrangement joins TRBV6-5 to TRBJ1-1; D ambiguous. The CDR3 consists of 13 residues. V gave up 7 bases and J gave up 1 base, with 10 bases separating them. Germline assignment: CDR1 MNHEY and CDR2 SVGAGI. The chain's CDR3 is CASKRVKNTEAFF. The CDR3 coding sequence is TGTGCCAGCAAGAGAGTTAAGAACACTGAAGCTTTCTTT.

The rearrangement uses TRBV12-3 or TRBV12-4 and TRBJ1-2; D is uncertain. The V and J ends lost 5 bases and 4 bases respectively, with 11 bases between them. The CDR3 contains 13 residues. The CDR3 reads CASSPMASYGYTF. In nucleotides, the CDR3 is TGTGCCAGCAGTCCCATGGCGAGCTATGGCTACACCTTC.

This rearrangement joins TRBV7-9 to TRBJ1-5; a weak D match, TRBD1 (6 bases). Trimming cost V 5 bases and J 6 bases, with 14 bases left between them. CDR1 and CDR2 (germline): SEHNR, FQNEAQ (reference sequence). This CDR3 is built from 14 residues. The CDR3 region has the DNA TGTGCCAGCAGCCCCCCAGGGGACCGTCAGCCCCAGCATTTT. It yields the protein CASSPPGDRQPQHF.

This chain joins TRBV5-4 and TRBJ1-1; D is unresolved. Germline-derived CDR1 and CDR2 are SGHNT and YYREEE (reference sequence). The germline V and J ends were trimmed by 0 bases and 1 base, with 4 bases remaining between them. CDR3 size: 13 residues. The CDR3 is CASSLGPNTEAFF. The CDR3 nucleotides are TGTGCCAGCAGCTTGGGACCGAACACTGAAGCTTTCTTT.

The V gene is TRBV9, the J gene TRBJ2-3; 9 bases line up with TRBD2. Trimming at V came to 4 bases and at J to 6 bases, leaving 15 bases not matched to a gene. Germline CDR1 and CDR2: SGDLS and YYNGEE. CDR3 length: 17 residues. The CDR3 reads CASSSSAREGREDTQYF. CDR3 bases: TGTGCCAGCAGCAGCAGTGCGCGGGAGGGCAGGGAGGATACGCAGTATTTT.

This chain connects TRBV2 to TRBJ2-5; TRBD2 matches 11 bases. Looked up from germline, CDR1 is SNHLY and CDR2 is FYNNEI. Germline trimming cut 4 bases from V and 5 bases from J; bases unmatched to any gene: 6. The CDR3 runs 15 residues. CDR3 in amino acids: CASSGASGGRETQYF. As DNA, the CDR3 is TGTGCCAGCAGTGGAGCTAGCGGGGGGAGGGAGACCCAGTACTTC.